One and the same sample provided the 25 T cell receptor beta chains below, sequenced in a study of shared clonotypes between healthy human individuals. The naive CD8 fraction comprised CD45RO-negative cells positively selected for CCR7 and excluded terminally differentiated effector memory CD45RA+ cells. This table comes from immunoSEQ multiplex PCR, and its TCRdb copy is limited to in-frame clones, with some not included. This sample has more than 2 million clones; around 95% occur once, and the top ten carry less than 2%. The sequenced sample was naive CD8+ T cells from PBMCs. The receptor set was obtained from a man aged 18 to 29 in good health. Some clones in this sample may be carry-over from other donors' samples.

The V call is TRBV30, the J call TRBJ2-1; TRBD2 agrees at 11 bases. The V and J ends lost 0 bases and 8 bases, in that order; junction bases with no gene match: 3. CDR1 GTSNPN and CDR2 SVGIG come from the germline V gene (reference sequence). The CDR3 length is 14 residues. The CDR3 DNA reads TGTGCCTGGAGTGTACTAGCGGGAGAAGATGAGCAGTTCTTC. Residues: CAWSVLAGEDEQFF. Full variable domain (rest looked up from reference TRBV30 and TRBJ2-1): SQTIHQWPATLVQPVGSPLSLECTVEGTSNPNLYWYRQAAGRGLQLLFYSVGIGQISSEVPQNLSASRPQDRQFILSSKKLLLSDSGFYLCAWSVLAGEDEQFFGPGTRLTVL.

This clone was observed a single time. The chain combines TRBV12-5 with TRBJ2-1; no clear D gene. The germline V gene encodes CDR1 LGHNT and CDR2 FRNRAP. The ends were cut back, 1 base at V and 8 bases at J, with 15 bases in the middle. The CDR3 is made up of 15 amino acids. The CDR3 bases are TGTGCTAGTGGTTTGGGCCTTGGCCGGATGGATGAGCAGTTCTTC. Translated: CASGLGLGRMDEQFF.

This clone was seen only once. The gene calls are TRBV9 and TRBJ2-3; a weak D match, TRBD1 (6 bases). Germline V gene sequence: CDR1 SGDLS, CDR2 YYNGEE. The V gene lost 0 bases and the J gene lost 1 base, with 9 bases spanning the gap. CDR3 length: 15 amino acids. The CDR3 nucleotides are TGTGCCAGCAGCGTAGGACAGGCTCGCACAGATACGCAGTATTTT. The encoded protein is CASSVGQARTDTQYF.

The genes are TRBV6-1 and TRBJ2-7, with D hard to call. Trimming took 0 bases from V and 2 from J, leaving 11 bases between them. The CDR3 totals 15 residues. CDR1 and CDR2 from the germline V gene are MNHNS and SASEGT. The CDR3, as DNA: TGTGCCAGCAGTGAAGCTAGGGTTTGGGCCTACGAGCAGTACTTC. Protein product: CASSEARVWAYEQYF.

The chain is built from TRBV5-5 and TRBJ2-6; D gene unclear. Between the trimmed V and J ends, which lost 0 bases and 0 bases, there was a span of 7 bases. Germline CDR1 SGHKS, CDR2 YYEKEE (reference sequence). The CDR3 consists of 16 residues. The CDR3 DNA sequence: TGTGCCAGCAGCTTGGCCTCACGCTCTGGGGCCAACGTCCTGACTTTC. Protein product: CASSLASRSGANVLTF.

This clone was found once. The chain combines TRBV27 with TRBJ1-1; 11 nucleotides align to TRBD1. The junction had 8 bases not matched to a gene; V was cut back by 5 bases and J by 3 bases. The CDR3 length is 16 residues. Germline lookup yields CDR1 MNHEY and CDR2 SMNVEV (reference sequence). The CDR3 loop is CASSVIPGQGDTEAFF. The CDR3 DNA follows: TGTGCCAGCAGTGTAATCCCGGGACAGGGGGACACTGAAGCTTTCTTT.

The chain carries TRBV18 and TRBJ1-5; 7 bases map to TRBD1. This CDR3 region has 15 residues. CDR1 KGHSH and CDR2 LQKENI come from the germline V gene. Trimming removed 3 bases from V and 5 bases from J; junction bases left unmatched: 7. CDR3 sequence reads: CASSPGQDSYQPQHF. The CDR3 bases are TGTGCCAGCTCACCCGGACAGGACTCCTATCAGCCCCAGCATTTT.

This clone was detected only once. The chain combines TRBV7-8 with TRBJ1-1; TRBD1 might be the D (6 bases). Germline CDR1 SGHVS, CDR2 FQNEAQ. The CDR3 extends over 16 amino acids. The V and J ends lost 2 bases and 1 base respectively, with 14 bases between them. CDR3 nucleotide sequence: TGTGCCAGCAGCTTATTGATCGGGGGCGAGAACACTGAAGCTTTCTTT. It specifies CASSLLIGGENTEAFF.

Only one count was recorded for this clone. The chain couples TRBV27 to TRBJ2-3; the match to TRBD1 covers 8 bases. The trim removed 3 bases at V and 4 bases at J, leaving 9 bases unmatched. Germline CDR1 reads MNHEY; CDR2 reads SMNVEV (reference sequence). This CDR3 spans 16 amino acids. This CDR3 is CASSFILGQGPDTQYF. The CDR3 nucleotides are TGTGCCAGCAGTTTCATCCTCGGACAGGGCCCAGATACGCAGTATTTT.

This sequence joins TRBV28 and TRBJ2-7, with D possibly matching TRBD2 (5 bases). V lost 6 bases and J lost 6, with 18 bases in between. In germline, CDR1 is MDHEN, CDR2 SYDVKM. CDR3 length equals 14 residues. Written as DNA, the CDR3 is TGTGCCAGCAGCGCTAGAGACGGGATGGCCGAGCAGTACTTC. Encoded protein: CASSARDGMAEQYF.

This chain connects TRBV2 to TRBJ2-7, with 8 bases lining up with TRBD1. CDR1 is SNHLY, CDR2 FYNNEI, per germline. CDR3 size: 16 residues. Trimming at V came to 1 base and at J to 2 bases, leaving 7 bases not matched to a gene. CDR3 sequence (DNA): TGTGCCAGCAGTGAAGGGTTGCGGACAGGGCCCTACGAGCAGTACTTC. Amino acids: CASSEGLRTGPYEQYF.

As concerns this clone: Other nucleotide sequences from this sample produce the same CDR3. The rearrangement joins TRBV6-1 to TRBJ2-7; D unclear. This CDR3 has 15 residues. Germline CDR1 MNHNS, CDR2 SASEGT. V was trimmed by 1 base and J by 0 bases, leaving 10 bases between them. In DNA, the CDR3 is TGTGCCAGCAGTGAAGGGCTATTGAGCTCCTACGAGCAGTACTTC. The encoded protein is CASSEGLLSSYEQYF.

This chain joins TRBV6-1 and TRBJ2-7; tentative D call: TRBD1 (5 bases). This CDR3 is built from 15 residues. Trimming pared 2 bases from V and 2 bases from J, leaving 13 bases between. Germline V CDR1 and CDR2: MNHNS, SASEGT. The CDR3 coding sequence is TGTGCCAGCAGTGAATGGCAGACAGCCACCTACGAGCAGTACTTC. Its translation is CASSEWQTATYEQYF.

The CDR3 bases are TGTGCCAGCAGCCAACGTCAACTCACTAGGGTTGGCGTTCGCTACACCTTC. Its protein product is CASSQRQLTRVGVRYTF. This chain links TRBV14 with TRBJ1-2; unclear D gene. CDR3 length: 17 amino acids. Germline V CDR1 and CDR2: SGHDN, FVKESK. The V and J ends lost 2 bases and 9 bases respectively, with 25 bases between them.

This chain joins TRBV15 and TRBJ2-3; D ambiguous. The CDR3 covers 14 residues. Germline V gene data show CDR1 as LNHNV and CDR2 as YYDKDF (reference sequence). V gave up 0 bases and J gave up 2 bases, with 6 bases separating them. The CDR3 protein is CATSREKATDTQYF. The DNA for the CDR3 is TGTGCCACCAGCAGAGAGAAAGCCACAGATACGCAGTATTTT.

The chain has TRBV19 and TRBJ2-7; maybe TRBD1 (5 bases). The germline V and J ends were trimmed by 1 base and 0 bases, with 7 bases remaining between them. Germline V gene lookup returns CDR1 LNHDA and CDR2 SQIVND (reference sequence). This CDR3 spans 14 amino acids. The CDR3 nucleotides are TGTGCCAGTAGTATAGTAGACAGCTCCTACGAGCAGTACTTC. It yields the protein CASSIVDSSYEQYF.

V is TRBV15 and J is TRBJ1-6; the D is unclear. V lost 0 bases, J lost 16 bases, and 13 bases lay in between. In germline, CDR1 is LNHNV, CDR2 YYDKDF (reference sequence). The CDR3 loop spans 13 amino acids. As DNA, the CDR3 is TGTGCCACCAGCAGAGATAGCAACGGACCTCTCCACTTT. Translated: CATSRDSNGPLHF.

This clone was observed many times. CDR3 nucleotide sequence: TGTGCCAGCAGCTTAGCGGGGGGCGGGAAGTACGAGCAGTACTTC. It encodes CASSLAGGGKYEQYF. The chain employs TRBV7-6 and TRBJ2-5; D could derive from TRBD1 or TRBD2 (6 bases each). The end of the DNA aligns better with TRBJ2-7, so the J call may be wrong. The CDR3 sequence is 15 residues long. Germline CDR1 and CDR2: SGHVS and FNYEAQ.

The chain couples TRBV27 to TRBJ2-2; D gene uncertain. V lost 5 bases, J lost 3 bases, and 13 bases lay in between. The CDR3 has 15 residues. Germline V gives CDR1 MNHEY, CDR2 SMNVEV (reference sequence). CDR3 region: CASSLVGPYTGELFF. The CDR3 bases are TGTGCCAGCAGTCTGGTAGGGCCGTACACCGGGGAGCTGTTTTTT.

The V and J genes are TRBV21-1 and TRBJ2-5; the table's D gene call, TRBD1, was not cross checked with the DNA. TRBV21-1 counts as a pseudogene. The CDR3 totals 18 residues. In DNA form, the CDR3 reads TGTGCCAGCAGCAATGTTCCCCCACAGGGTCCGGAACAAGAGACCCAGTACTTC. It encodes CASSNVPPQGPEQETQYF.

The chain joins TRBV25-1 to TRBJ2-7; D is perhaps TRBD1 (5 bases). V lost 2 bases, J lost 0 bases, and 8 bases lay in between. From germline, CDR1 is MGHDK and CDR2 SYGVNS. CDR3 length equals 14 residues. CDR3 coding DNA: TGTGCCAGCAGTGAAAGGGGCCACTCCTACGAGCAGTACTTC. This codes for CASSERGHSYEQYF.

This clone was recorded once. The chain joins TRBV28 to TRBJ1-4; 9 positions agree with TRBD1. V gave up 3 bases and J gave up 7 bases; unmatched junction bases: 15. The length of the CDR3 is 18 residues. Per germline, CDR1 MDHEN and CDR2 SYDVKM. CDR3 DNA: TGTGCCAGCAGTTTCCTAACCGGGACAGGGTCGGTTAGTGAAAAACTGTTTTTT. Translating gives CASSFLTGTGSVSEKLFF.

This chain joins TRBV29-1 and TRBJ2-1; a weak D match, TRBD2 (5 bases). Germline V gene sequence: CDR1 SQVTM, CDR2 ANQGSEA. The CDR3 extends over 18 amino acids. Trimming pared 2 bases from V and 6 bases from J, leaving 26 bases between. The CDR3 nucleotides read TGCAGCGTTGAAATACCGATGCTTCGAGGGAGCGTGGGCAATGAGCAGTTCTTC. Translation: CSVEIPMLRGSVGNEQFF.

Points on this clone: Other DNA sequences from this sample encode an identical CDR3 as well. This chain joins TRBV27 and TRBJ2-7; the match to TRBD1 covers 8 bases. The CDR3 totals 14 residues. The germline gives CDR1 MNHEY, CDR2 SMNVEV (reference sequence). Trimming cost V 5 bases and J 2 bases; bases outside gene matches: 5. The CDR3 is CASSPGTGPYEQYF. As DNA, the CDR3 is TGTGCCAGCAGTCCTGGGACAGGCCCCTACGAGCAGTACTTC.

J is TRBJ2-6 and V is TRBV10-2, with 8 bases identical to TRBD2. J gave up 2 bases and V 3 bases, and 0 bases lay outside the gene matches. CDR1 and CDR2 (germline): WSHSY, SAAADI. The CDR3 length is 15 residues. CDR3 protein: CASSDGGAGANVLTF. The CDR3 region has the DNA TGCGCCAGCAGTGACGGGGGGGCTGGGGCCAACGTCCTGACTTTC.